Below are 7 T cell receptor beta chains sequenced from a single sample in a study of early T cells in non-severe SARS-CoV-2 infection. TCRdb recomputed calls from the 5' RACE reads with MiXCR, one row per CDR3 protein. The table records under 85,000 distinct CDR3 sequences, roughly 8.7% of them present only once. The sample consisted of whole blood. Every receptor here comes from an adult who was a healthcare worker with PCR-confirmed SARS-CoV-2 infection or an uninfected control (not recorded which).

At least ten counts were recorded for this clonotype. The rearrangement links TRBV29-1 to TRBJ2-1; D may be TRBD1 (5 bases). From germline, CDR1 is SQVTM and CDR2 ANQGSEA. Deletions cut 4 bases from V and 7 bases from J, with 14 bases between. The length of the CDR3 is 13 residues. The CDR3 sequence: CSVVLGVGNEQFF. Written as DNA, the CDR3 is TGCAGCGTTGTCTTAGGGGTGGGAAATGAGCAGTTCTTC.

This clonotype was detected many times. V and J are TRBV6-2 or TRBV6-3 and TRBJ2-7; TRBD2 matches 7 bases. CDR3 length equals 13 residues. Germline V lookup: CDR1 MNHEY, CDR2 SVGEGT. The ends lost 8 bases at V and 3 bases at J; junction bases unmatched: 7. CDR3 sequence: CASGPLANYEQYF. The CDR3 DNA reads TGTGCCAGCGGACCACTAGCGAACTACGAGCAGTACTTC.

The chain combines TRBV2 with TRBJ1-5; tentative D call: TRBD1 (6 bases). This CDR3 spans 18 amino acids. V was cut by 5 bases and J by 0 bases, with 20 bases left in between. Per the germline V gene, CDR1 is SNHLY and CDR2 is FYNNEI. CDR3 sequence reads: CASSTPQGPPYSNQPQHF. CDR3 in DNA: TGTGCCAGCAGTACACCCCAGGGGCCTCCTTATAGCAATCAGCCCCAGCATTTT. The whole variable domain, filled in from reference TRBV2 and TRBJ1-5, reads EPEVTQTPSHQVTQMGQEVILRCVPISNHLYFYWYRQILGQKVEFLVSFYNNEISEKSEIFDDQFSVERPDGSNFTLKIRSTKLEDSAMYFCASSTPQGPPYSNQPQHFGDGTRLSIL.

There are many counts of this clonotype. The chain is built from TRBV28 and TRBJ2-4; 9 positions match TRBD1. The CDR3 is 15 amino acids. Germline V lookup: CDR1 MDHEN, CDR2 SYDVKM. With V trimmed by 6 bases and J by 7 bases, 10 bases remained unmatched. DNA for the CDR3: TGTGCCAGCAGCCCCTTCAGGACAGGGGAGAACATTCAGTACTTC. Translating gives CASSPFRTGENIQYF.

This clonotype has a handful of counts. The chain combines TRBV5-1 with TRBJ1-5; D call uncertain. V shed 3 bases and J shed 7 bases, with 14 bases lying between them. The V gene's germline CDR1 is SGHRS and CDR2 YFSETQ. The CDR3 is 14 amino acids. CDR3 protein: CASSSVPDEQPQHF. Here the CDR3 DNA reads TGCGCCAGCAGCTCTGTCCCAGATGAACAGCCCCAGCATTTT.

Many counts were recorded for this clonotype. The chain combines TRBV13 with TRBJ2-1; TRBD2 is a possible D gene (5 bases). Trimming removed 4 bases at V and 6 bases at J, with 10 bases between. The germline V gene has CDR1 PRHDT and CDR2 FYEKMQ (reference sequence). The CDR3 totals 13 residues. CDR3 DNA sequence: TGTGCCAGCAGCTCGGGATTGCGCAATGAGCAGTTCTTC. Protein sequence: CASSSGLRNEQFF. Using reference TRBV13 and TRBJ2-1 for the parts outside the CDR3, the full variable domain is AAGVIQSPRHLIKEKRETATLKCYPIPRHDTVYWYQQGPGQDPQFLISFYEKMQSDKGSIPDRFSAQQFSDYHSELNMSSLELGDSALYFCASSSGLRNEQFFGPGTRLTVL.

This chain connects TRBV7-2 to TRBJ2-7; D gene ambiguous. CDR1 SGHTA and CDR2 FQGNSA come from the germline V gene. This CDR3 has 15 amino acids. With 0 bases removed from V and 4 bases from J, the gap between germline ends came to 13 bases. The CDR3 here is CASSLAMVRGYEQYF. Written as DNA, the CDR3 is TGTGCCAGCAGCTTAGCGATGGTTAGAGGATACGAGCAGTACTTC.